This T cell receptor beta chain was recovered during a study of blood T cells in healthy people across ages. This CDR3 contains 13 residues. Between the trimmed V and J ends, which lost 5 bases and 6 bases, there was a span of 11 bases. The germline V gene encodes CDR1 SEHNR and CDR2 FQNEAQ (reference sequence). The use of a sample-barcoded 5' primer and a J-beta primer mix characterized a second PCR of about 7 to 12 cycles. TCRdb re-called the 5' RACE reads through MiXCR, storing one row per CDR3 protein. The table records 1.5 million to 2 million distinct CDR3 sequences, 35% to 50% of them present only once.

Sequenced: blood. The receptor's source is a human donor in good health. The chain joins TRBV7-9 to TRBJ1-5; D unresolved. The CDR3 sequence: CASSLFEAQPQHF. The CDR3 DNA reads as TGTGCCAGCAGCCTCTTCGAGGCTCAGCCCCAGCATTTT.